This T cell receptor (beta chain) derives from a study of blood T cells in healthy people across ages. Findings of the study overall: Higher diversity, along with more naive CD4+ cells, distinguished long-lived donors from aged donors. Older age went with lower TCR beta diversity per million T cells, in a roughly linear way. Conclusively comparing naive with antigen-experienced cells was impossible with unsorted PBMCs.

Of note for this clonotype: The antigen remains undetermined.

Alongside a J-beta primer mix, a sample-barcoded 5' primer served in a second PCR lasting roughly 6 to 11 cycles. TCRdb re-called the 5' RACE reads through MiXCR, storing one row per CDR3 protein. Here the sample spans some 1.1 million distinct CDR3 sequences, roughly two fifths being singletons. V was clipped by 5 bases and J by 4 bases, with 9 bases between them. The CDR3 totals 13 residues. The TCR was taken from a man younger than 30 in good health. The specimen was blood. V and J are TRBV12-3 or TRBV12-4 and TRBJ1-5; no clear D. The DNA for the CDR3 is TGTGCCAGCAGTCGGATGCAAAATCAGCCCCAGCATTTT. Its translation is CASSRMQNQPQHF.